This T cell receptor (beta chain) stems from a study of response to subunit inactivated influenza vaccine. Notes on the study in general: Researchers suggested that each seasonal influenza vaccination recruits few new T cells.

MiXCR, run by TCRdb on the RT-PCR reads, gives a single entry per CDR3 protein. The sample has over 400,000 distinct CDR3 sequences; approximately 10% are singletons. This clonotype was seen a handful of times. What it recognizes is unknown. The sequences come from PBMCs from blood, collected 40 to 50 days after vaccination. The source is a man in his fifties or sixties who received an inactivated influenza vaccine.

CDR3 in DNA: TGTGCCAGCAGCATGCCTCAGGGGGGAGAGACCCAGTACTTC. Its translation: CASSMPQGGETQYF. The chain combines TRBV5-5 with TRBJ2-5; maybe TRBD1 (7 bases). This CDR3 comprises 14 residues. The germline V gene has CDR1 SGHKS and CDR2 YYEKEE (reference sequence). V lost 4 bases and J lost 4, with 14 bases in between.